Following are 18 T cell receptor beta chains from one sample sequenced in a study of blood T cell repertoires in COVID-19. Using immunoSEQ multiplex PCR, the repertoire was profiled, and TCRdb retains in-frame clones only, with some absent. Among some 120,000 clones listed, around 81% were seen once. The sequenced sample consisted of peripheral blood. These receptors all stem from a man in his thirties or forties with COVID-19, enrolled during active disease.

This sequence joins TRBV18 and TRBJ2-1, with 16 bases fitting TRBD2. CDR1 and CDR2 from the germline V gene are KGHSH and LQKENI. The junction had 9 bases not matched to a gene; V was cut back by 3 bases and J by 10 bases. The CDR3 extends over 17 amino acids. The CDR3 nucleotides are TGTGCCAGCTCACCTTCCGGGACTAGCGGGGGGGCGTTCGAGCAGTTCTTC. Translated: CASSPSGTSGGAFEQFF.

Only a few counts were recorded for this clone. The CDR3 is CASTTGGAGNQPQHF. The CDR3 DNA reads as TGTGCCAGTACCACAGGGGGCGCGGGGAATCAGCCCCAGCATTTT. The chain carries TRBV19 and TRBJ1-5, with 9 bases lining up with TRBD1. The germline V gene has CDR1 LNHDA and CDR2 SQIVND (reference sequence). This CDR3 is built from 15 residues. V trimming: 7 bases; J trimming: 4 bases; junction bases outside the gene matches: 8.

V gene TRBV7-9 combines with J gene TRBJ2-7; weak D call: TRBD1 (5 bases). V was pared by 0 bases and J by 1 base, with 10 bases between. Per the germline V gene, CDR1 is SEHNR and CDR2 is FQNEAQ (reference sequence). The CDR3 runs to 15 residues. The CDR3 nucleotides read TGTGCCAGCAGCTTAGCTGGGCAGGGTTCCTACGAGCAGTACTTC. Translated: CASSLAGQGSYEQYF. The variable domain in full, with the rest retrieved from reference TRBV7-9 and TRBJ2-7, is DTGVSQNPRHKITKRGQNVTFRCDPISEHNRLYWYRQTLGQGPEFLTYFQNEAQLEKSRLLSDRFSAERPKGSFSTLEIQRTEQGDSAMYLCASSLAGQGSYEQYFGPGTRLTVT.

The V and J genes are TRBV27 and TRBJ2-7; maybe TRBD2 (5 bases). This CDR3 region has 14 residues. V lost 11 bases to trimming and J lost 2 bases, with 19 bases between them. Germline lookup yields CDR1 MNHEY and CDR2 SMNVEV (reference sequence). The CDR3 bases are TGTGCCTCGAGATCGTCGGGAACCCCCTACGAGCAGTACTTC. It translates to CASRSSGTPYEQYF.

This chain links TRBV29-1 with TRBJ2-7, with 11 bases matching TRBD1. V gave up 5 bases and J gave up 1 base; unmatched junction bases: 4. Germline V CDR1 and CDR2: SQVTM, ANQGSEA. The CDR3 length is 14 residues. Here the CDR3 reads CSVLGTGGSYEQYF. The CDR3 DNA sequence: TGCAGCGTTCTTGGGACAGGGGGTTCCTACGAGCAGTACTTC.

The genes are TRBV4-1 and TRBJ1-4; TRBD1 matches at 7 bases. CDR1 and CDR2 from the germline V gene are MGHRA and YSYEKL. V lost 1 base and J lost 6; bases outside the gene matches: 8. The CDR3 has 16 amino acids. The CDR3 nucleotides are TGCGCCAGCAGCCAAGTTGCGAGGGGGCGAGATGAAAAACTGTTTTTT. Its translation: CASSQVARGRDEKLFF.

The V and J genes are TRBV4-2 and TRBJ2-1, with a possible D match to TRBD2 (5 bases). Trimming removed 3 bases at V and 7 bases at J, with 13 bases between. Germline V CDR1 and CDR2: LGHNA, YNFKEQ. This CDR3 region has 14 residues. The CDR3 sequence: CASSQSGFMNEQFF. The CDR3 DNA reads as TGTGCCAGCAGCCAGTCGGGGTTTATGAATGAGCAGTTCTTC.

V usage is TRBV5-1 and J usage is TRBJ2-3; TRBD2 aligns across 10 bases. J gave up 0 bases and V 4 bases, and 2 bases lay outside the gene matches. Germline loops: CDR1 SGHRS, CDR2 YFSETQ. The CDR3 runs 15 residues. CDR3 sequence: CASSTGLASTDTQYF. CDR3 in DNA: TGCGCCAGCAGCACGGGACTAGCGAGCACAGATACGCAGTATTTT. The whole variable domain, remainder taken from reference TRBV5-1 and TRBJ2-3, is KAGVTQTPRYLIKTRGQQVTLSCSPISGHRSVSWYQQTPGQGLQFLFEYFSETQRNKGNFPGRFSGRQFSNSRSEMNVSTLELGDSALYLCASSTGLASTDTQYFGPGTRLTVL.

The chain employs TRBV6-5 and TRBJ1-4, with D possibly matching TRBD1 (6 bases). Trimming cost V 8 bases and J 0 bases, with 10 bases left between them. In germline, CDR1 is MNHEY, CDR2 SVGAGI. The CDR3 is 14 amino acids. CDR3 DNA sequence: TGTGCCAGCTGGACAGATCCAACTAATGAAAAACTGTTTTTT. Translated: CASWTDPTNEKLFF.

The chain couples TRBV7-9 to TRBJ2-3, with 10 bases matching TRBD2. CDR3 length equals 15 residues. The J segment lost 2 bases and the V segment lost 5 bases, leaving 4 bases of the junction unmatched. Germline-derived CDR1 and CDR2 are SEHNR and FQNEAQ (reference sequence). The CDR3 loop reads CASSQLAGTTDTQYF. For the CDR3, the DNA is TGTGCCAGCAGCCAACTAGCGGGGACCACAGATACGCAGTATTTT.

This chain uses TRBV11-3 with TRBJ2-7, with 7 bases lining up with TRBD2. The ends lost 7 bases at V and 3 bases at J; junction bases unmatched: 3. CDR1 is SGHNT and CDR2 is YENEEA in the germline V gene. This CDR3 spans 12 amino acids. CDR3 sequence reads: CASMGGSYEQYF. In DNA form, the CDR3 reads TGTGCCAGCATGGGGGGGAGCTACGAGCAGTACTTC.

This rearrangement joins TRBV12-5 to TRBJ1-1, with unresolved D. CDR3 size: 12 residues. Germline assignment: CDR1 LGHNT and CDR2 FRNRAP. Trimming cost V 0 bases and J 6 bases, with 5 bases left between them. The CDR3 loop is CASGLVLSEAFF. The CDR3 region has the DNA TGTGCTAGTGGTTTGGTACTCTCTGAAGCTTTCTTT.

This sequence joins TRBV9 and TRBJ1-2; D is unclear. Germline-derived CDR1 and CDR2 are SGDLS and YYNGEE. The V and J ends lost 4 bases and 5 bases respectively, with 18 bases between them. CDR3 size: 15 residues. The DNA for the CDR3 is TGTGCCAGCAGCCCGACGACGGACGGAGGTTATGGCTACACCTTC. This codes for CASSPTTDGGYGYTF.

CDR3 in amino acids: CASSTGEAFF. CDR3 sequence (DNA): TGTGCCTCCTCAACAGGGGAAGCTTTCTTT. V gene TRBV30 combines with J gene TRBJ1-1; D may be TRBD1 (6 bases). CDR1 is GTSNPN and CDR2 is SVGIG in the germline V gene (reference sequence). The V end was cut by 7 bases, the J end by 8 bases, with 11 bases between. The CDR3 has 10 residues.

This chain connects TRBV18 to TRBJ2-1, with 12 bases matching TRBD2. This CDR3 comprises 19 residues. Trimming at V came to 5 bases and at J to 2 bases, leaving 13 bases not matched to a gene. The germline V gene has CDR1 KGHSH and CDR2 LQKENI. The chain's CDR3 is CASSSGLAGYQTTYNEQFF. CDR3 nucleotide sequence: TGTGCCAGCTCATCGGGACTAGCGGGCTACCAAACTACCTACAATGAGCAGTTCTTC.

V gene TRBV11-3 combines with J gene TRBJ2-5; 7 nucleotides match TRBD1. V lost 5 bases and J lost 5; bases outside the gene matches: 11. Germline V gene lookup returns CDR1 SGHNT and CDR2 YENEEA. The CDR3 totals 15 residues. The CDR3 region has the DNA TGTGCCAGCAGCCCTCCGGGACAGAGAGCGGAGACCCAGTACTTC. This translates into CASSPPGQRAETQYF.

This chain joins TRBV9 and TRBJ2-3, with 12 bases that match TRBD2. The CDR3 extends over 17 amino acids. Germline trimming cut 0 bases from V and 4 bases from J; bases unmatched to any gene: 6. From germline, CDR1 is SGDLS and CDR2 YYNGEE. DNA of the CDR3: TGTGCCAGCAGCGTAGAGTCTAGCGGGGGGGTGGCAGATACGCAGTATTTT. Encoded protein: CASSVESSGGVADTQYF.

This sequence joins TRBV30 and TRBJ2-1; D unclear. Per the germline V gene, CDR1 is GTSNPN and CDR2 is SVGIG (reference sequence). Trimming pared 1 base from V and 0 bases from J, leaving 10 bases between. The CDR3 covers 15 residues. The CDR3 is CAWSGPPRSYNEQFF. The CDR3 DNA reads TGTGCCTGGAGTGGGCCACCTCGCTCCTACAATGAGCAGTTCTTC.